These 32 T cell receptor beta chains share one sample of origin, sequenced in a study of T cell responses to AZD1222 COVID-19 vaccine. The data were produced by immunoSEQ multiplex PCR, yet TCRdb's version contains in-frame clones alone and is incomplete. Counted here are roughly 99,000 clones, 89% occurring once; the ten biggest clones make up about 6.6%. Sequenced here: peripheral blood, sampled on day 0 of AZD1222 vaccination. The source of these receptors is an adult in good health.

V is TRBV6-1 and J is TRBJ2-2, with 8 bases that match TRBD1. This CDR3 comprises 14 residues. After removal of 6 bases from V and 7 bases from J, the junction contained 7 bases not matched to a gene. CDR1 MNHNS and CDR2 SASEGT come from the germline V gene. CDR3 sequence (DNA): TGTGCCAGCAGCCCGGGACAGGTGGGCGGGGAGCTGTTTTTT. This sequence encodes CASSPGQVGGELFF.

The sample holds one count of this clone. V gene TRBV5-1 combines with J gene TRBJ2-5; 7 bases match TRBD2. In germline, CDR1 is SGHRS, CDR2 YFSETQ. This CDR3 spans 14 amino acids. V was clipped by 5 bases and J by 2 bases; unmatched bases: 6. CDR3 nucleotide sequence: TGCGCCAGCAGGACACGGGAGGAACAAGAGACCCAGTACTTC. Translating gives CASRTREEQETQYF.

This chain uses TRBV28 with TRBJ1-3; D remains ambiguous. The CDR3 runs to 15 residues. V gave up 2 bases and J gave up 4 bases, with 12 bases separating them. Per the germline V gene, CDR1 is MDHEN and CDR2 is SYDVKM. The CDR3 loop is CASSLRPASGNTIYF. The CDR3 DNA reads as TGTGCCAGCAGTTTAAGGCCCGCGTCGGGAAACACCATATATTTT.

CDR3 DNA sequence: TGTGCCAGCAGCGGGGGACAGGGTTCCTACAATGAGCAGTTCTTC. Encoded protein: CASSGGQGSYNEQFF. This rearrangement joins TRBV5-4 to TRBJ2-1; 9 positions match TRBD1. Germline V lookup: CDR1 SGHNT, CDR2 YYREEE (reference sequence). J was trimmed by 1 base and V by 4 bases; bases with no gene match: 3. The CDR3 contains 15 residues.

CDR3 DNA: TGTGCCAGCAGCCCCACGGGACTAGCGGGGGACGAGCAGTACTTC. Translation gives CASSPTGLAGDEQYF. The V gene is TRBV11-2, the J gene TRBJ2-7, with TRBD2 matching 14 bases. The V gene end was trimmed by 5 bases and the J gene end by 5 bases; junction bases not matched to a gene: 5. Germline V gives CDR1 SGHAT, CDR2 FQNNGV. CDR3 length equals 15 residues.

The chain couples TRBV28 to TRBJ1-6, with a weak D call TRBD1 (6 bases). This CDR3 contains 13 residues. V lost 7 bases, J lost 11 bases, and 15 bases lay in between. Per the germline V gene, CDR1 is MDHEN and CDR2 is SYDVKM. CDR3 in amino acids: CASIFGGTTPLHF. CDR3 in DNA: TGTGCCAGCATCTTTGGGGGCACAACACCCCTCCACTTT.

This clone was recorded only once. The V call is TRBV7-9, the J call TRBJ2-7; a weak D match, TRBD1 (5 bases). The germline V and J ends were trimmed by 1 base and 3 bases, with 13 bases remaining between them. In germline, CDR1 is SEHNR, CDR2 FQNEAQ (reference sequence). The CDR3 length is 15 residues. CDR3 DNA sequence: TGTGCCAGCAGCTTAGGCCAGGGAATAGACTACGAGCAGTACTTC. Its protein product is CASSLGQGIDYEQYF.

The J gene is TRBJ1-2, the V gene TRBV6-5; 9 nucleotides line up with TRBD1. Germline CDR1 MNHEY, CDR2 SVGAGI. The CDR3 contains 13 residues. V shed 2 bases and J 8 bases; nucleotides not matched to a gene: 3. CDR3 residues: CASSYGTGRGYTF. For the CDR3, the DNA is TGTGCCAGCAGTTACGGGACAGGGAGAGGCTACACCTTC.

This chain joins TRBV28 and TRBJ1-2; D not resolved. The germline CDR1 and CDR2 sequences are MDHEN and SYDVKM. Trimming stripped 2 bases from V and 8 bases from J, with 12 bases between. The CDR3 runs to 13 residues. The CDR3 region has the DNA TGTGCCAGCAGTTTAGCCGTATTGTCGGGCTACACCTTC. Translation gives CASSLAVLSGYTF.

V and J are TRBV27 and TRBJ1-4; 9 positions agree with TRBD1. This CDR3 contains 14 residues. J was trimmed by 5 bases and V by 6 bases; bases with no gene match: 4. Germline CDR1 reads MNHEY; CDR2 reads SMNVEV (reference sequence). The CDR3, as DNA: TGTGCCAGCAGCCGCGGGACAGGGAATGAAAAACTGTTTTTT. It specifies CASSRGTGNEKLFF.

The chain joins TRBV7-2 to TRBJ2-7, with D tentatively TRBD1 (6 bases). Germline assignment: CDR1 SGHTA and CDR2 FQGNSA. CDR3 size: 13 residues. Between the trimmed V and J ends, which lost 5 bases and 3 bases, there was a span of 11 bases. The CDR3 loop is CASSPRGLYEQYF. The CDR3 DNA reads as TGTGCCAGCAGCCCCAGGGGTCTCTACGAGCAGTACTTC.

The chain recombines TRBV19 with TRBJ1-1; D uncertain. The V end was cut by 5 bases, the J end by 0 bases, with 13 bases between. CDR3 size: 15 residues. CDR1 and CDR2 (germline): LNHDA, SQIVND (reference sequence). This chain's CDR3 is CASSLNGPMNTEAFF. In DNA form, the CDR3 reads TGTGCCAGTAGTTTGAATGGGCCTATGAACACTGAAGCTTTCTTT.

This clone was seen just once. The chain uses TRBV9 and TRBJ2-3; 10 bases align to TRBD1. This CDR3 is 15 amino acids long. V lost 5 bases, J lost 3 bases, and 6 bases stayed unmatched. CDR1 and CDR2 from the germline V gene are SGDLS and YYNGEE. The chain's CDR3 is CASSQGDRGTDTQYF. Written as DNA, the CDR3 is TGTGCCAGCAGTCAAGGGGACAGGGGTACAGATACGCAGTATTTT.

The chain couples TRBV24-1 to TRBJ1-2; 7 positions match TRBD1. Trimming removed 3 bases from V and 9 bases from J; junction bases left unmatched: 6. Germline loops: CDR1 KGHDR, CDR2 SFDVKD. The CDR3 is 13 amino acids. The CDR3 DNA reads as TGTGCCACCAGTGATCACCCGGGACAGAGCTACACCTTC. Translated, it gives CATSDHPGQSYTF.

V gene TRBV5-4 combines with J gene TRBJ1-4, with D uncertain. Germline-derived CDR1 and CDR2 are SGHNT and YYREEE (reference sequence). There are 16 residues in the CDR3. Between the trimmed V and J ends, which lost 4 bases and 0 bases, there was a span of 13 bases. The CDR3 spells CASSPGVPSTNEKLFF. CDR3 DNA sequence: TGTGCCAGCAGCCCCGGGGTCCCTTCAACTAATGAAAAACTGTTTTTT. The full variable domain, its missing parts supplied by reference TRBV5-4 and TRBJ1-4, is ETGVTQSPTHLIKTRGQQVTLRCSSQSGHNTVSWYQQALGQGPQFIFQYYREEENGRGNFPPRFSGLQFPNYSSELNVNALELDDSALYLCASSPGVPSTNEKLFFGSGTQLSVL.

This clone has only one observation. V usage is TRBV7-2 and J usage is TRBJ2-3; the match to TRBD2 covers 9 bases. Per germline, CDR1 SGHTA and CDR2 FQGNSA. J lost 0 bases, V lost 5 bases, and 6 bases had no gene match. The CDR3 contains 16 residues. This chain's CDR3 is CASSPGTSLSTDTQYF. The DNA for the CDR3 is TGTGCCAGCAGCCCGGGGACTAGCCTTAGCACAGATACGCAGTATTTT.

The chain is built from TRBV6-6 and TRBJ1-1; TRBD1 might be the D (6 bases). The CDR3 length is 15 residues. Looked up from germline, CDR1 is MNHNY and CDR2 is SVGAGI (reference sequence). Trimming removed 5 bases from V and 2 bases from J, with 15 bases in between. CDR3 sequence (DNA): TGTGCCAGCAGTAGCCCCGGGGGGCTTAACACTGAAGCTTTCTTT. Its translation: CASSSPGGLNTEAFF.

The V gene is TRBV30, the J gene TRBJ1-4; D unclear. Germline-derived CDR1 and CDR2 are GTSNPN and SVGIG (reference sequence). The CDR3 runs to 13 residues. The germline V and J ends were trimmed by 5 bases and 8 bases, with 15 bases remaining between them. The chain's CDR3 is CAWSGQILEKLFF. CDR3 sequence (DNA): TGTGCCTGGTCCGGGCAGATCCTAGAAAAACTGTTTTTT. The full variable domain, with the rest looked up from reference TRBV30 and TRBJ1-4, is SQTIHQWPATLVQPVGSPLSLECTVEGTSNPNLYWYRQAAGRGLQLLFYSVGIGQISSEVPQNLSASRPQDRQFILSSKKLLLSDSGFYLCAWSGQILEKLFFGSGTQLSVL.

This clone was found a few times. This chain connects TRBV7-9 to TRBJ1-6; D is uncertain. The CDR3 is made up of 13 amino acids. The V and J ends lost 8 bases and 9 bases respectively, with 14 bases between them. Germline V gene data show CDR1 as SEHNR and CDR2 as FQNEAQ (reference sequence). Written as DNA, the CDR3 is TGTGCCAGCGAACAAGTAGAGGGTTCACCCCTCCACTTT. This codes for CASEQVEGSPLHF.

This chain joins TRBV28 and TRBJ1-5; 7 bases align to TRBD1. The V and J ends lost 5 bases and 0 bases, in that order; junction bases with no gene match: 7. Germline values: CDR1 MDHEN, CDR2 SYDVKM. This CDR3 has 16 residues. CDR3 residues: CASSPTGLYSNQPQHF. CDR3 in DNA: TGTGCCAGCAGTCCGACAGGGCTTTATAGCAATCAGCCCCAGCATTTT.

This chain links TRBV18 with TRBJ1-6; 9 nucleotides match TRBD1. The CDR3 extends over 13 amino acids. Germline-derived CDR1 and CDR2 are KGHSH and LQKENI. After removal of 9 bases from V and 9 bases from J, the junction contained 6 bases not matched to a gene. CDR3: CASLRDRASPLHF. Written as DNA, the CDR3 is TGTGCCAGTCTGCGGGACAGGGCTTCACCCCTCCACTTT.

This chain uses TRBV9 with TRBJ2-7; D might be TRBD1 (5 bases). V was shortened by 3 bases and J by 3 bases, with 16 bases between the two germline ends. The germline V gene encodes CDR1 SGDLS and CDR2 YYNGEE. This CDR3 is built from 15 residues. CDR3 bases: TGTGCCAGCAGCGGGGATCGGGCCACAGGCTACGAGCAGTACTTC. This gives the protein CASSGDRATGYEQYF.

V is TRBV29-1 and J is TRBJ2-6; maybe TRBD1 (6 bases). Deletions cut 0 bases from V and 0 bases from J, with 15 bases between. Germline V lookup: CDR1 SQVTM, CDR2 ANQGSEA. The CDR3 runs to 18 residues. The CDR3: CSVEDRRGSSSGANVLTF. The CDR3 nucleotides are TGCAGCGTTGAAGACCGAAGGGGGTCGAGCTCTGGGGCCAACGTCCTGACTTTC. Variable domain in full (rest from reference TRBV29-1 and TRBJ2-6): SAVISQKPSRDICQRGTSLTIQCQVDSQVTMMFWYRQQPGQSLTLIATANQGSEATYESGFVIDKFPISRPNLTFSTLTVSNMSPEDSSIYLCSVEDRRGSSSGANVLTFGAGSRLTVL.

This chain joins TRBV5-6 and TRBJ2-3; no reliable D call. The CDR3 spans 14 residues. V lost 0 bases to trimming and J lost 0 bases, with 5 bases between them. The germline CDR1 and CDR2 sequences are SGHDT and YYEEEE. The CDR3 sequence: CASSLVGSTDTQYF. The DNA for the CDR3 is TGTGCCAGCAGCTTGGTCGGCAGCACAGATACGCAGTATTTT.

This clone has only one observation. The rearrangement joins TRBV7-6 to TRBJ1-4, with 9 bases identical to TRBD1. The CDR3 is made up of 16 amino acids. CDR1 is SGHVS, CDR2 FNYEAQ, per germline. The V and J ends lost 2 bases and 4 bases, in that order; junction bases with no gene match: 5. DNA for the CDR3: TGTGCCAGCAGCTTATTCCCGGGACAGGGTAATGAAAAACTGTTTTTT. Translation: CASSLFPGQGNEKLFF.

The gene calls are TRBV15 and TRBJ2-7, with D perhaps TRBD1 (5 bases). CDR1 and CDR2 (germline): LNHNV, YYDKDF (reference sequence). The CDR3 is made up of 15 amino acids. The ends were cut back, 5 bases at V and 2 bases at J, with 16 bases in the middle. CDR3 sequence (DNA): TGTGCCACCAGCGCAACTCTAGGCAGGGCCTACGAGCAGTACTTC. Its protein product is CATSATLGRAYEQYF.

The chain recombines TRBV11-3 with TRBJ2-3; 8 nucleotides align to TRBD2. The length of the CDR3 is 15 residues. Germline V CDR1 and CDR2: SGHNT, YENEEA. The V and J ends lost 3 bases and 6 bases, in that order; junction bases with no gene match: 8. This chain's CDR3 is CASSLRAGGADTQYF. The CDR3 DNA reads TGTGCCAGCAGCTTGCGGGCGGGAGGTGCGGATACGCAGTATTTT.

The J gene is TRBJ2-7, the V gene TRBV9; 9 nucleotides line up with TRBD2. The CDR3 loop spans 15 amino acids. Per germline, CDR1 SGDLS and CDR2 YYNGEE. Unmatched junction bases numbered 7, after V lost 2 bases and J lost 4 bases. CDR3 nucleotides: TGTGCCAGCAGCGTCTCTAGCGGGGAGACTTACGAGCAGTACTTC. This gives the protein CASSVSSGETYEQYF.

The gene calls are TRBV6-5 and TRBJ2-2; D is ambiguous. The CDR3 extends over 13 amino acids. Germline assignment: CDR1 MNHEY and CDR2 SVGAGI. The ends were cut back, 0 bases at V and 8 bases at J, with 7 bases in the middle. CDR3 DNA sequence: TGTGCCAGCAGTTACTCGACGGCTGGGGAGCTGTTTTTT. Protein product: CASSYSTAGELFF.

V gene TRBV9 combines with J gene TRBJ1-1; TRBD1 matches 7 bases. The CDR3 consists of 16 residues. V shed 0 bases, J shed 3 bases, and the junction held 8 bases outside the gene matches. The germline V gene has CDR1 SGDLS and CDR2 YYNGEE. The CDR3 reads CASSVAPTGRDTEAFF. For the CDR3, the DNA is TGTGCCAGCAGCGTAGCCCCGACAGGGCGGGACACTGAAGCTTTCTTT.

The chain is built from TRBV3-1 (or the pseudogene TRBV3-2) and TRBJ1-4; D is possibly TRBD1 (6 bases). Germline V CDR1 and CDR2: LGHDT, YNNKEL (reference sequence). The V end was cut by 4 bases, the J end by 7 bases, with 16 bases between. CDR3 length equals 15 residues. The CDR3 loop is CASSPRTGTPEKLFF. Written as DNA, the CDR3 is TGTGCCAGCAGCCCCCGAACCGGGACACCTGAAAAACTGTTTTTT.

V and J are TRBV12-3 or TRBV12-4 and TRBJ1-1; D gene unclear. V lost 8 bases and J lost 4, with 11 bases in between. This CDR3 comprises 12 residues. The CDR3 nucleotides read TGTGCCAGCGTCCGGGGTGGCACTGAAGCTTTCTTT. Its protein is CASVRGGTEAFF.